Below, one T cell receptor beta chain is given with its context. Its antigen is still unknown. The junction departs from the called germline gene at one end, perhaps through a read error. RNA was extracted from bulk tissue without any cell sorting. This non-tumor lung sample came from over 3 cm beyond the tumor edge. Newly diagnosed lung cancer patients had thoracic surgery in China, August–November 2014, without prior chemotherapy. Germline CDR1 is MNHEY and CDR2 is SVGAGI. CDR3 length: 14 residues. A modified ARM-PCR protocol with three rounds of nested PCR amplified TCRbeta. Using its own MiXCR run on the multiplex PCR reads, TCRdb lists one record per CDR3 protein. This table holds 80,000 to 130,000 distinct CDR3 sequences, around three fifths found once. These data belong to a study of tumor and adjacent non-tumor tissue in lung cancer. Study-wide findings and caveats: Top 100 clones took a larger repertoire share in normal lung.

The sample comprised distant non-tumor lung tissue. The receptor was derived from a man younger than 40 with non-small cell lung cancer. The rearrangement uses TRBV6-5 and TRBJ2-3; the D gene is possibly TRBD2 (5 bases). The CDR3 loop reads CATSYQGSGNTQYF. The CDR3 DNA reads as TGTGCCACCAGTTATCAAGGGTCGGGGAACACGCAGTATTTT.